These 8 T cell receptor beta chains originate from one sample sequenced in a study of graft-versus-host responses after intestinal transplantation. Repertoires were generated with immunoSEQ multiplex PCR, while TCRdb's copy carries only in-frame clones and drops some. This sample has tens of thousands of clones, with roughly 92% found just once. Sequences were derived from PBMCs, sampled about 250 days after intestinal transplant. These receptor sequences come from a human patient who received an intestinal transplant, so some T cells may come from the graft donor.

The rearrangement joins TRBV5-8 to TRBJ2-1; D tentatively reads TRBD1 or TRBD2 (6 bases each). The CDR3 length is 15 residues. Germline V gene sequence: CDR1 SGHTS, CDR2 YDEGEE. Trimming shortened V by 2 bases and J by 4 bases, and 13 bases separated the two germline ends. The CDR3 region is CASSLLGGLYNEQFF. CDR3 sequence (DNA): TGTGCCAGCAGCTTATTAGGGGGACTTTACAATGAGCAGTTCTTC.

This clone was found a few times. The chain is built from TRBV7-9 and TRBJ2-1, with TRBD2 matching 8 bases. The germline CDR1 and CDR2 sequences are SEHNR and FQNEAQ (reference sequence). V shed 4 bases, J shed 8 bases, and the junction held 4 bases outside the gene matches. The CDR3 extends over 13 amino acids. In DNA, the CDR3 is TGTGCCAGCAGCTATGGACTAGCCGATGAGCAGTTCTTC. Translation: CASSYGLADEQFF.

This chain joins TRBV2 and TRBJ2-5, with 9 positions matching TRBD2. The length of the CDR3 is 19 residues. Unmatched junction bases numbered 16, after V lost 1 base and J lost 4 bases. Per the germline V gene, CDR1 is SNHLY and CDR2 is FYNNEI. The CDR3 DNA reads TGTGCCAGCAGTGAAGTAGGGGGAGTTGGGGTAGCGGGAGTAGAGACCCAGTACTTC. It yields the protein CASSEVGGVGVAGVETQYF.

The rearrangement links TRBV10-3 to TRBJ2-1; 9 bases fit TRBD2. V shed 10 bases and J 5 bases; nucleotides not matched to a gene: 9. CDR3 length equals 14 residues. The V gene's germline CDR1 is ENHRY and CDR2 SYGVKD. Here the CDR3 DNA reads TGTGCCACCGATAGCGGGAGAAGCCACAATGAGCAGTTCTTC. Amino acid sequence: CATDSGRSHNEQFF.

V and J are TRBV14 and TRBJ1-2, with D unclear. Trimming removed 2 bases from V and 1 base from J, with 8 bases in between. The CDR3 sequence is 14 residues long. Germline values: CDR1 SGHDN, CDR2 FVKESK. CDR3 in DNA: TGTGCCAGCAGCCAATGGTTACTTAACTATGGCTACACCTTC. Protein sequence: CASSQWLLNYGYTF.

The chain combines TRBV5-1 with TRBJ2-2, with D possibly being TRBD1 or TRBD2 (6 bases each). The length of the CDR3 is 14 residues. Germline V gives CDR1 SGHRS, CDR2 YFSETQ. Trimming cost V 4 bases and J 2 bases, with 9 bases left between them. For the CDR3, the DNA is TGCGCCAGCAGCGCGGGACAAAACACCGGGGAGCTGTTTTTT. It codes for CASSAGQNTGELFF.

The rearrangement links TRBV25-1 to TRBJ2-5; 15 positions agree with TRBD2. V dropped 6 bases and J dropped 5; count of bases not matched to a gene: 4. This CDR3 spans 15 amino acids. Germline V CDR1 and CDR2: MGHDK, SYGVNS. In nucleotides, the CDR3 is TGTGCCAGCAGGGGGACTAGCGGGAGGTGGGAGACCCAGTACTTC. Residues: CASRGTSGRWETQYF. Full variable domain (remainder filled in from reference TRBV25-1 and TRBJ2-5): EADIYQTPRYLVIGTGKKITLECSQTMGHDKMYWYQQDPGMELHLIHYSYGVNSTEKGDLSSESTVSRIRTEHFPLTLESARPSHTSQYLCASRGTSGRWETQYFGPGTRLLVL.

This chain connects TRBV25-1 to TRBJ2-2; no reliable D call. The CDR3 loop spans 15 amino acids. CDR1 and CDR2 (germline): MGHDK, SYGVNS. V was shortened by 0 bases and J by 3 bases, with 8 bases between the two germline ends. CDR3 protein: CASSEYNSYTGELFF. CDR3 nucleotide sequence: TGTGCCAGCAGTGAATATAACTCTTACACCGGGGAGCTGTTTTTT.